The clone carrying this T cell receptor (beta chain) was found a few times. What it binds is not known. V lost 4 bases and J 5 bases, leaving 20 bases between the germline ends. This CDR3 contains 17 residues. Germline values: CDR1 LNHNV, CDR2 YYDKDF (reference sequence). These data belong to a study of identical twins. Each CDR3 protein gets one entry after TCRdb re-called the 5' RACE reads with MiXCR. The data show a few hundred thousand distinct CDR3 sequences, 9.6% seen once. Study results and caveats: Partial confounding of zero-insertion analyses by invariant MAIT and iNKT cells was possible. Alpha sequences that were out-of-frame and twin-shared showed an excess of low generation probability.

Another study also made use of these data, one on yellow fever vaccine responses in identical twins. That paper notes: The T cell response to vaccination in identical twins was reportedly partly convergent and partly personalized.

The TCR originated in a woman aged 18 to 35 in good health. The sequenced sample consisted of PBMCs. J is TRBJ2-2 and V is TRBV15, with D perhaps TRBD2 (6 bases). CDR3 region: CATSNPELARRTGELFF. Here the CDR3 DNA reads TGTGCCACCAGCAACCCAGAACTAGCCCGTCGAACCGGGGAGCTGTTTTTT.